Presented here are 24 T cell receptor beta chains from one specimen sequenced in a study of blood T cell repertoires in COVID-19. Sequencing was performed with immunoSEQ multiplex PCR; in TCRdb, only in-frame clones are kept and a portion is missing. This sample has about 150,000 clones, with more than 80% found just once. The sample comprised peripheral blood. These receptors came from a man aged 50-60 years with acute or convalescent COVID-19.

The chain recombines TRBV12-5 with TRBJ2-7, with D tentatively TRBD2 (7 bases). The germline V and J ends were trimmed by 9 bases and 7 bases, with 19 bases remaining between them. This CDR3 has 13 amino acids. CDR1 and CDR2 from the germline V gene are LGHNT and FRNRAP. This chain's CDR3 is CARKQGGPWEQYF. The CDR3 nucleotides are TGTGCTAGGAAACAGGGAGGGCCTTGGGAGCAGTACTTC.

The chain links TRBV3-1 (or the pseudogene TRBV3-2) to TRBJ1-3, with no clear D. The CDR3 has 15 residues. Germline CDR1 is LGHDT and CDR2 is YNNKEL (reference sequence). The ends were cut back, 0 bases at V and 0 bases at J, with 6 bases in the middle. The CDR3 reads CASSQDHGSGNTIYF. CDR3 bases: TGTGCCAGCAGCCAAGATCACGGCTCTGGAAACACCATATATTTT.

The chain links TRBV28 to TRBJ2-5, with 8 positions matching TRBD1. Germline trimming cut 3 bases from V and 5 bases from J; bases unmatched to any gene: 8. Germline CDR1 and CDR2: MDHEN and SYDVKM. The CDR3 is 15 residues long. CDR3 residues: CASSFLQTGGETQYF. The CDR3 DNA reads TGTGCCAGCAGTTTCTTGCAAACAGGGGGTGAGACCCAGTACTTC.

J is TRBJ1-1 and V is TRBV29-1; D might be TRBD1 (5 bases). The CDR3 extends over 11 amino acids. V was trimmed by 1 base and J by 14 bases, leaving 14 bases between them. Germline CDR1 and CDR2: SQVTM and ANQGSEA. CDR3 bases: TGCAGCGTTGAAGGTAGGCAGGGTCAATTCTTT. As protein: CSVEGRQGQFF.

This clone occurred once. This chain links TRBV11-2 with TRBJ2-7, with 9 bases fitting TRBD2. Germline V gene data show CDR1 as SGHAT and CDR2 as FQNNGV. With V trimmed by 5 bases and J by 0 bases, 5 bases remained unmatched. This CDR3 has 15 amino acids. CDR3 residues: CASSPRGLASYEQYF. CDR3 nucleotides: TGTGCCAGCAGCCCCCGGGGACTAGCCTCCTACGAGCAGTACTTC.

The CDR3 reads CASSQTGTGDTEAFF. CDR3 nucleotide sequence: TGTGCCAGCAGTCAAACCGGGACAGGAGACACTGAAGCTTTCTTT. This chain connects TRBV6-5 to TRBJ1-1; 8 nucleotides align to TRBD1. There are 15 residues in the CDR3. The V segment lost 5 bases and the J segment 3 bases; nucleotides outside the gene matches: 8. Germline loops: CDR1 MNHEY, CDR2 SVGAGI.

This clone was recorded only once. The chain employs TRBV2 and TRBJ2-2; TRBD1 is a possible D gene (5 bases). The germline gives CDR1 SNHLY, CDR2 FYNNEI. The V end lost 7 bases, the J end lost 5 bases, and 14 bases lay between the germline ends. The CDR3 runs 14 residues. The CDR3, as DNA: TGTGCCAGCAAGACGACAGACACAACCGGGGAGCTGTTTTTT. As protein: CASKTTDTTGELFF.

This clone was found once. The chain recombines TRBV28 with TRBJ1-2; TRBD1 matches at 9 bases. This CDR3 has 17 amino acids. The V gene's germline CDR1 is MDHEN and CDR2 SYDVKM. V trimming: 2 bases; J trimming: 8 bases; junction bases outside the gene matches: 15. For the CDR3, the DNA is TGTGCCAGCAGTTTACTAGCCCGCGGGACAGGGTCTGGAGGCTACACCTTC. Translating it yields CASSLLARGTGSGGYTF.

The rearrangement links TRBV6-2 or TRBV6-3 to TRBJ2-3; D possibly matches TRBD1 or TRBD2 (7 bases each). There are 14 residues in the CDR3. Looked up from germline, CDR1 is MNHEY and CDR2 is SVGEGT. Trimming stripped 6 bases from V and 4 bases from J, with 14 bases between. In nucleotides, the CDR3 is TGTGCCAGCAGCAGGGGGGGGAGCGCAGATACGCAGTATTTT. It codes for CASSRGGSADTQYF.

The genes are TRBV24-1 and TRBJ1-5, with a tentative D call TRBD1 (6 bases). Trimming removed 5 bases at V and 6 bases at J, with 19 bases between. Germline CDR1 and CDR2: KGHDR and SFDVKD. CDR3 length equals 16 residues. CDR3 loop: CATSASSGARSQPQHF. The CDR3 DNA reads TGTGCCACCAGTGCCTCTTCAGGGGCGAGGAGTCAGCCCCAGCATTTT.

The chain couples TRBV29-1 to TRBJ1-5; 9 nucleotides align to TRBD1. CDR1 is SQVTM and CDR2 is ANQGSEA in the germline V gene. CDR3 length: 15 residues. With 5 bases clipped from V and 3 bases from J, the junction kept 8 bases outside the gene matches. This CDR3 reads CSVSAGTGNNQPQHF. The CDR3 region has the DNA TGCAGCGTTTCCGCCGGGACAGGGAACAATCAGCCCCAGCATTTT.

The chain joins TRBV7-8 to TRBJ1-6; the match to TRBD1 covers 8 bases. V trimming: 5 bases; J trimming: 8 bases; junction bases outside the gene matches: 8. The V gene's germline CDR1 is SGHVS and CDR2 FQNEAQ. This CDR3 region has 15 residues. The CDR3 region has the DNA TGTGCCAGCAGCAAGCAGACAGGGGAATATTCACCCCTCCACTTT. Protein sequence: CASSKQTGEYSPLHF.

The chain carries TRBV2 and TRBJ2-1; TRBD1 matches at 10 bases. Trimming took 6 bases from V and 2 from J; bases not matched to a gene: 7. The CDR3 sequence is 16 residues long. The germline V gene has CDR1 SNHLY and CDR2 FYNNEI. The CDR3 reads CASRSYGQGAYNEQFF. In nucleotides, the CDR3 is TGTGCCAGCAGATCTTATGGACAGGGGGCCTACAATGAGCAGTTCTTC.

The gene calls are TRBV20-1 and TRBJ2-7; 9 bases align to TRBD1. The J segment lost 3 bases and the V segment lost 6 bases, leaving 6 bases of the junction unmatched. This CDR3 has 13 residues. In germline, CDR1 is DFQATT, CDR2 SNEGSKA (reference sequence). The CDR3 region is CSASPGQGYEQYV. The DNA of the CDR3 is TGCAGTGCCAGTCCGGGACAGGGCTACGAGCAGTACGTC.

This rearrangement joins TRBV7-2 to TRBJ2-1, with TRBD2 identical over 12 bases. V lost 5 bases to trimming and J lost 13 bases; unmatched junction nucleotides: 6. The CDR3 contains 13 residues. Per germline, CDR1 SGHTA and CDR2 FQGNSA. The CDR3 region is CASSLASGREQFF. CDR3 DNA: TGTGCCAGCAGCCTCGCTAGCGGGAGGGAACAGTTCTTC.

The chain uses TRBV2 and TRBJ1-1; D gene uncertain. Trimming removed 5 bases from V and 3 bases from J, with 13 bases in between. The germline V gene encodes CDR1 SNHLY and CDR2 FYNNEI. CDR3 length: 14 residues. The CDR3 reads CASSYYSSDTEAFF. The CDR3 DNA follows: TGTGCCAGCAGTTATTATAGTTCGGACACTGAAGCTTTCTTT.

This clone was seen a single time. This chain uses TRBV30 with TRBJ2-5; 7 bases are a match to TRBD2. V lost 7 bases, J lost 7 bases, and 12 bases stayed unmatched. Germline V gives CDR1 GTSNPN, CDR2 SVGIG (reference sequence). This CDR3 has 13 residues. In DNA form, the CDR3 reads TGTGCCTCCTCGGACGGAGGCGGGGGGACCCAGTACTTC. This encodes CASSDGGGGTQYF.

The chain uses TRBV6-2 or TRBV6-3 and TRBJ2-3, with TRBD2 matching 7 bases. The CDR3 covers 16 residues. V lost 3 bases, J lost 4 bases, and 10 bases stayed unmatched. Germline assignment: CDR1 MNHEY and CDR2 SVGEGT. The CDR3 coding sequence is TGTGCCAGCAGTTATGGACTAGGGGATAGCGCAGATACGCAGTATTTT. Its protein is CASSYGLGDSADTQYF.

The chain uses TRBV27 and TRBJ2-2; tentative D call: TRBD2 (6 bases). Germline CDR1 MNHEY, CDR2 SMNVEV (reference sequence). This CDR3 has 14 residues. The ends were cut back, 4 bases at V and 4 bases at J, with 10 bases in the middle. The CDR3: CASSSGTRTGELFF. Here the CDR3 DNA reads TGTGCCAGCAGTTCTGGGACTCGCACCGGGGAGCTGTTTTTT.

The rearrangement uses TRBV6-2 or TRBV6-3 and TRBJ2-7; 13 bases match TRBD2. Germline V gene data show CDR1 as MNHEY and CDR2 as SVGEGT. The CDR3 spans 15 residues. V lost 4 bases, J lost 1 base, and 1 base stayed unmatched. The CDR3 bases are TGTGCCAGCAGTTGGACTAGCGGGAGTTCCTACGAGCAGTACTTC. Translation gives CASSWTSGSSYEQYF.

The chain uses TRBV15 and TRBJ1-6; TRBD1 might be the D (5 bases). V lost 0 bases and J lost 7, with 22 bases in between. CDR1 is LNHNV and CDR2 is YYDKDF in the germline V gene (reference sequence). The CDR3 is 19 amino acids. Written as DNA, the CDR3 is TGTGCCACCAGCAGAGATTACCGTCGGGGGGAGGGGAGGAATTCACCCCTCCACTTT. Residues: CATSRDYRRGEGRNSPLHF.

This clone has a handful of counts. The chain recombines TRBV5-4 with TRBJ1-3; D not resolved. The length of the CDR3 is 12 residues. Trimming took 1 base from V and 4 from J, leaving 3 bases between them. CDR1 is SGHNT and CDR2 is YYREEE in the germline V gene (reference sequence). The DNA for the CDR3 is TGTGCCAGCAGCTTGCCGGGAAACACCATATATTTT. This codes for CASSLPGNTIYF. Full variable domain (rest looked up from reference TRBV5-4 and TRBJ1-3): ETGVTQSPTHLIKTRGQQVTLRCSSQSGHNTVSWYQQALGQGPQFIFQYYREEENGRGNFPPRFSGLQFPNYSSELNVNALELDDSALYLCASSLPGNTIYFGEGSWLTVV.

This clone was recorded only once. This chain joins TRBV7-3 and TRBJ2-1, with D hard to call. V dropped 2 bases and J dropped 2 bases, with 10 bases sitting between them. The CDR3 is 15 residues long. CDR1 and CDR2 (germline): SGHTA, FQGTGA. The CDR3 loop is CASSLGSSTYNEQFF. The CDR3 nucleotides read TGTGCCAGCAGCTTAGGCTCCTCCACCTACAATGAGCAGTTCTTC.

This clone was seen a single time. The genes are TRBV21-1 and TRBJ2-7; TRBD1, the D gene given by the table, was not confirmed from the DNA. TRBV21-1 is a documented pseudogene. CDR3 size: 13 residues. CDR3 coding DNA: TGTGCCAGCAGCAAAGTTTGCAGTTCCGAGCAGTACGTC. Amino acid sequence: CASSKVCSSEQYV.